This T cell receptor beta chain was profiled in a study of early T cells in non-severe SARS-CoV-2 infection. On the study more broadly: Unpaired chains resulted from sequencing bulk RNA of unsorted whole blood.

The table lists this clonotype with many counts. Antigen: not known. Study-wide results and caveats: Using VDJdb, the matching emphasized anti-spike CD8 responses while missing private and CD4 specificities.

Germline trimming cut 0 bases from V and 4 bases from J; bases unmatched to any gene: 12. CDR3 length equals 18 residues. Individual cDNA molecules were tagged with unique molecular identifiers, the study reported. TCRdb called the 5' RACE reads again in MiXCR, with one record for every CDR3 protein. The profile shows some 60,000 distinct CDR3 sequences, 10% of them singletons. The chain uses TRBV23-1 and TRBJ2-5, with 9 bases lining up with TRBD1. Being an ORF, TRBV23-1 has a function that is uncertain. The TCR originated in an adult who was a healthcare worker with PCR-confirmed SARS-CoV-2 infection or an uninfected control (not recorded which). Source material: whole blood. The DNA of the CDR3 is TGCGCCAGCAGTCAATCGGAACCCAACAGGGGGCAGGGAGAGACCCAGTACTTC. It specifies CASSQSEPNRGQGETQYF.